In this sample, the clone carrying this T cell receptor (beta chain) turned up a few times. The antigen remains undetermined. The sample is drawn from a study of CD4 T cells in relation to SARS-CoV-2 and coronaviruses. Study at large: PBMCs were cultured with antigen for roughly nine days before TCR beta sequencing. Findings and limits, study-wide: No donor gave both pre-pandemic and post-infection samples.

The protocol was immunoSEQ multiplex PCR, while the TCRdb copy is restricted to in-frame clones and leaves out a portion. Of 15,000 to 17,000 clones in the sample, 65% to 85% were seen once. Germline V gene sequence: CDR1 KGHDR, CDR2 SFDVKD. V lost 5 bases and J 9 bases, leaving 13 bases between the germline ends. The CDR3 runs to 13 residues. The unexposed donors gave CD4+ T cells in about 2011-2018, prior to COVID-19. CD4+ T cells were isolated from the cells after around eleven days of culture. Cells permitting, SARS-CoV-2 S/N and four cold-coronavirus spikes were tested on unexposed-donor CD4+ T cells. Cultures held two million PBMCs per well with approximately 9.8 IU/ml IL-2.

Sequencing was performed on CD4+ T cells from PBMCs, cultured in vitro. The rearrangement uses TRBV24-1 and TRBJ1-5; no reliable D call. The TCR originated in a human donor in good health. The CDR3 sequence: CATSVGVSGPQHF. DNA for the CDR3: TGTGCCACCAGTGTAGGTGTTAGTGGGCCCCAGCATTTT.